A selection of T cell receptor beta chains follows, all from one sample in a study of blood T cell repertoires in COVID-19. The data were produced by immunoSEQ multiplex PCR, yet TCRdb's version contains in-frame clones alone and is incomplete. Among roughly 500,000 clones listed, roughly 90% were seen once. Specimen: PBMCs or T cells enriched from blood (not recorded which). The receptors stem from a woman aged 40 to 50 who had recovered from COVID-19. Both conserved end residues are part of each CDR3. D genes are given only for firm matches. Expanded clones are given a class, and other clones once, few, many or no size at all.

clone size	V gene	D gene	J gene	CDR3 protein	CDR3 DNA
.	TRBV29-1	TRBD1	TRBJ1-5	CSVSGQGADQPQHF	TGCAGCGTGTCCGGGCAGGGGGCAGATCAGCCCCAGCATTTT
.	TRBV10-2	.	TRBJ1-3	CASTHQGRSSGNTIYF	TGCGCCAGCACCCACCAGGGGCGAAGCTCTGGAAACACCATATATTTT
.	TRBV4-1	TRBD1	TRBJ1-3	CASSQDRGLGNTIYF	TGCGCCAGCAGCCAAGACAGGGGGCTTGGAAACACCATATATTTT
once	TRBV29-1	.	TRBJ2-3	CSVVQVADTQYF	TGCAGCGTTGTACAGGTTGCAGATACGCAGTATTTT
.	TRBV5-6	TRBD1	TRBJ2-2	CASSLAGPGQVNTGELFF	TGTGCCAGCAGCTTGGCCGGTCCGGGACAGGTAAACACCGGGGAGCTGTTTTTT
.	TRBV4-3	TRBD1	TRBJ1-4	CASSLQGASEKLFF	TGCGCCAGCAGTCTACAGGGGGCTAGTGAAAAACTGTTTTTT
.	TRBV18	.	TRBJ2-2	CASSPEVSGSGELFF	TGTGCCAGCTCACCAGAGGTATCCGGGTCCGGGGAGCTGTTTTTT
.	TRBV27	.	TRBJ1-1	CASSSDNMNTEAFF	TGTGCCAGCAGTTCTGACAATATGAACACTGAAGCTTTCTTT
.	TRBV11-2	.	TRBJ2-1	CASSPGFLMFF	TGTGCCAGCAGCCCAGGGTTCTTAATGTTCTTC
.	TRBV29-1	TRBD1	TRBJ2-1	CSGCRDRSYNEQFF	TGCAGCGGGTGCCGGGACAGATCCTACAATGAGCAGTTCTTC
.	TRBV12-3/TRBV12-4	.	TRBJ1-2	CASSLFRGGGYTF	TGTGCCAGCAGTTTATTCAGGGGTGGGGGCTACACCTTC
.	TRBV19	.	TRBJ1-5	CASSWLSQPQHF	TGTGCCAGTAGTTGGTTGAGCCAGCCCCAGCATTTT
.	TRBV21-1	.	TRBJ1-1	CAIEQSVVGTEAFF	TGTGCCATCGAGCAATCGGTTGTCGGCACTGAAGCTTTCTTT
.	TRBV5-8	.	TRBJ2-3	CASSLPGHTDTQYF	TGTGCCAGCAGCTTGCCAGGACACACAGATACGCAGTATTTT
few	TRBV18	.	TRBJ2-5	CASSPPVISLEETQYF	TGTGCCAGCTCACCACCGGTGATTAGCCTTGAAGAGACCCAGTACTTC
.	TRBV7-9	.	TRBJ1-4	CASSLFDSREKLFF	TGTGCCAGCAGCTTATTCGACAGTCGTGAAAAACTGTTTTTT
.	TRBV13	TRBD2	TRBJ2-1	CASSRMGLAANNEQFF	TGTGCCAGCAGCCGTATGGGACTAGCGGCAAACAATGAGCAGTTCTTC
.	TRBV9	TRBD1	TRBJ1-5	CASSPTGGFQPQHF	TGTGCCAGCAGCCCAACAGGGGGCTTTCAGCCCCAGCATTTT
.	TRBV10-3	TRBD1	TRBJ1-1	CATHGRQGASTEAFF	TGTGCCACCCACGGGAGACAGGGGGCTAGCACTGAAGCTTTCTTT
.	TRBV3-1/TRBV3-2	.	TRBJ1-5	CASSARLLNQPQHF	TGTGCCAGCAGCGCCCGATTACTAAATCAGCCCCAGCATTTT
.	TRBV18	.	TRBJ1-2	CASSPPSQGSYTF	TGTGCCAGCTCACCACCGTCACAGGGCAGCTACACCTTC
.	TRBV3-1/TRBV3-2	.	TRBJ1-1	CASSQDLNTPRRAFF	TGTGCCAGCAGCCAAGATCTTAACACCCCAAGGAGAGCTTTCTTT
.	TRBV5-1	TRBD1	TRBJ2-7	CASMSGTGDHEQYF	TGCGCCAGCATGAGCGGGACAGGGGACCACGAGCAGTACTTC
.	TRBV6-2/TRBV6-3	TRBD2	TRBJ2-1	CASSYPTSGIGNEQFF	TGTGCCAGCAGTTACCCGACTAGCGGGATCGGCAATGAGCAGTTCTTC
.	TRBV5-1	TRBD1	TRBJ2-3	CASSPAGTRQGDTQYF	TGCGCCAGCAGCCCCGCCGGGACCCGACAGGGAGATACGCAGTATTTT
.	TRBV7-2	TRBD1	TRBJ1-1	CASSLDRGRTEAFF	TGTGCCAGCAGCTTGGACAGGGGTCGCACTGAAGCTTTCTTT
once	TRBV7-9	.	TRBJ2-7	CASSSTPGRGAIYEQYF	TGTGCCAGCAGCTCTACACCCGGTCGGGGGGCTATCTACGAGCAGTACTTC
.	TRBV2	.	TRBJ2-5	CASSEVGAGETQYF	TGTGCCAGCAGTGAGGTAGGAGCGGGAGAGACCCAGTACTTC
.	TRBV14	.	TRBJ2-7	CASSQAGAIYEQYF	TGTGCCAGCAGCCAAGCAGGGGCCATCTACGAGCAGTACTTC
.	TRBV12-5	TRBD1	TRBJ1-2	CASGFMSTGGYNYGYTF	TGTGCTAGTGGTTTTATGTCAACAGGGGGCTACAACTATGGCTACACCTTC
.	TRBV4-3	TRBD1	TRBJ1-1	CASSQEDRANTEAFF	TGCGCCAGCAGCCAAGAAGACAGGGCGAACACTGAAGCTTTCTTT
.	TRBV7-2	.	TRBJ2-1	CASSPEEGNEQFF	TGTGCCAGCAGTCCCGAGGAGGGCAATGAGCAGTTCTTC
.	TRBV11-3	.	TRBJ1-3	CASSLSWWQGGNTIYF	TGTGCCAGCAGCTTATCTTGGTGGCAGGGTGGAAACACCATATATTTT
.	TRBV7-8	.	TRBJ2-5	CASSLAGVETQYF	TGTGCCAGCAGCTTAGCCGGGGTAGAGACCCAGTACTTC
.	TRBV7-8	TRBD1	TRBJ1-1	CASSRNRGTEAFF	TGTGCCAGCAGCCGTAACAGGGGCACTGAAGCTTTCTTT
.	TRBV10-1	.	TRBJ2-2	CASSVGKEERVTGELFF	TGCGCCAGCAGTGTGGGGAAGGAGGAGCGGGTAACCGGGGAGCTGTTTTTT
.	TRBV25-1	.	TRBJ1-4	CASNRQNEKLFF	TGTGCCAGCAACAGGCAGAATGAAAAACTGTTTTTT
once	TRBV6-5	.	TRBJ2-1	CASSYNNEQFF	TGTGCCAGCAGCTATAACAATGAGCAGTTCTTC
.	TRBV15	.	TRBJ1-4	CATSRDMNEKLFF	TGTGCCACCAGCCGGGACATGAATGAAAAACTGTTTTTT
.	TRBV10-3	TRBD1	TRBJ2-7	CAIGGTGGTYEQYF	TGTGCCATCGGGGGAACAGGGGGCACGTACGAGCAGTACTTC